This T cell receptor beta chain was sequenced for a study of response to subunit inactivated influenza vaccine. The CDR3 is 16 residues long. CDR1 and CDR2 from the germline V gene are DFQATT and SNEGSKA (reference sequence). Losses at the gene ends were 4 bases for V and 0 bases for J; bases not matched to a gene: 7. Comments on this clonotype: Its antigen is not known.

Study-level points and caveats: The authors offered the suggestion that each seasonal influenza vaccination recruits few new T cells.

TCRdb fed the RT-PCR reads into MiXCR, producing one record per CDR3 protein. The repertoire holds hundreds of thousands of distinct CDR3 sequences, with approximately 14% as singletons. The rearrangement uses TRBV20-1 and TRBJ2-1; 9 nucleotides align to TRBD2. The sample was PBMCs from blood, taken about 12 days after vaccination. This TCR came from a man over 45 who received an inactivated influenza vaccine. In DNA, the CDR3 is TGCAGTGCTAACAGCGGGGGGACCAACTCCTACAATGAGCAGTTCTTC. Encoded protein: CSANSGGTNSYNEQFF.